A selection of T cell receptor beta chains follows, all from one sample in a study of T cell responses to AZD1222 COVID-19 vaccine. The repertoire was sequenced with immunoSEQ multiplex PCR; TCRdb's copy has only in-frame clones and lacks some. This table has roughly 97,000 clones, about 89% appearing once. Sequenced material: peripheral blood, taken on day 0 of AZD1222 vaccination. Every receptor here comes from an adult in good health. The CDR3 runs from the conserved cysteine through the conserved F or W.

V	J	CDR3
TRBV10-3	TRBJ2-5	CAISESGGIETQYF
TRBV5-3	TRBJ1-2	CARSSSRDYGYTF
TRBV18	TRBJ2-4	CASSPPVGVVPHLAKNIQYF
TRBV2	TRBJ2-7	CASNPRTFTYEQYF
TRBV14	TRBJ1-1	CASSQGQGWTEAFF
TRBV28	TRBJ1-1	CASSLEFEMNTEAFF
TRBV25-1	TRBJ1-4	CASSEWTGFNEKLFF
TRBV9	TRBJ1-2	CASSPWTGPNYGYTF
TRBV24-1	TRBJ2-1	CATRGTGPDEQFF
TRBV7-3	TRBJ1-1	CASSLTGTGAMNTEAFF
TRBV19	TRBJ1-2	CASKPGVATNYGYTF
TRBV2	TRBJ2-7	CASGLPGTYEQYF
TRBV14	TRBJ1-1	CASSPWTGPEAFF
TRBV7-8	TRBJ2-7	CASSWRTVRRLRAYEQYF
TRBV9	TRBJ2-3	CASSVALTAPSTDTQYF
TRBV5-1	TRBJ2-7	CASSGTGGAPEQYF
TRBV28	TRBJ2-7	CASRDLVGPSSYEQYF
TRBV19	TRBJ1-5	CATRDLLYGSNQPQHF
TRBV4-1	TRBJ2-5	CASSQGEGAQETQYF